This T cell receptor (beta chain) was sequenced for a study of shared clonotypes between healthy human individuals. The repertoire was sequenced with immunoSEQ multiplex PCR; TCRdb's copy has only in-frame clones and lacks some. The sample holds some 500,000 clones, 90% to 96% seen once. Germline trimming cut 8 bases from V and 2 bases from J; bases unmatched to any gene: 10. The CDR3 loop spans 16 amino acids. Germline V gene sequence: CDR1 MDHEN, CDR2 SYDVKM. Sequences were obtained from naive CD4+ T cells sorted from blood. This sample's subset: CD45RA+ positively selected. The chain joins TRBV28 to TRBJ2-1, with 9 bases aligning to TRBD2. The sequence was obtained from a woman in her thirties in good health. CDR3 in amino acids: CASSKAGGSPYNEQFF. The DNA for the CDR3 is TGTGCCAGCTCGAAAGCGGGAGGTTCCCCCTACAATGAGCAGTTCTTC.